This T cell receptor beta chain stems from a study of T cells in Graves' hyperthyroidism and ophthalmopathy. What was amplified from RNA transcripts were TCR beta CDR3 regions. With the HTBI primer set, the TCR CDR3 went through a first round of RT-PCR. TCRdb reanalysed the multiplex PCR reads using MiXCR and keeps one entry per CDR3 protein. The data show fewer than 600,000 distinct CDR3 sequences, 14% seen once. The germline V and J ends were trimmed by 2 bases and 2 bases, with 13 bases remaining between them. Germline loops: CDR1 KGHDR, CDR2 SFDVKD. The CDR3 sequence is 16 residues long. The hyperthyroidism was newly diagnosed and had lasted under 2 months; the patients were aged 18 to 65.

The sequenced material came from blood. The rearrangement joins TRBV24-1 to TRBJ2-3; perhaps TRBD1 as D (6 bases). The clonotype was recovered from a woman aged 35 to 49 with Graves' hyperthyroidism. CDR3 bases: TGTGCCACCAGTGATTCAAGACAGGATTACACAGATACGCAGTATTTT. It translates to CATSDSRQDYTDTQYF.